This is a list of T cell receptor beta chains from one sample in a study of blood T cells in healthy people across ages. Each CDR3 protein gets one entry after TCRdb re-called the 5' RACE reads with MiXCR. The sample holds 600,000 or so distinct CDR3 sequences, 45% to 55% seen once. The sequenced material came from blood. All receptors derive from a man older than 75 in good health. The CDR3 runs from the conserved cysteine through the conserved F or W. The D gene is left open where the match is weak. Rows may omit the clone size; those that give it use once, few, many or a size class.

TRBV20-1	-	-	TRBJ2-2	TGCAGTGCTAGAGGCGGTATCACCGGGGAGCTGTTTTTT	CSARGGITGELFF
TRBV7-2	-	-	TRBJ1-5	TGTGCCAGCAGCTTTCGGGCGTCGAGCAATCAGCCCCAGCATTTT	CASSFRASSNQPQHF
TRBV6-2/TRBV6-3	few	-	TRBJ2-3	TGTGCCAGCAGTTACTCGACTAGCACAGATACGCAGTATTTT	CASSYSTSTDTQYF
TRBV29-1	-	TRBD1	TRBJ2-7	TGCAGCGTGGCCCCGGACAGGGGATCCTACGGGCAGTACTTC	CSVAPDRGSYGQYF
TRBV12-3/TRBV12-4	-	-	TRBJ2-7	TGTGTCAGCAGTTTTGCAGGAGTCGAGCAGTACTTC	CVSSFAGVEQYF
TRBV6-2/TRBV6-3	-	TRBD2	TRBJ2-3	TGTGCCAGCAGATCTAGCGGGAGGACAGATACGCAGTATTTT	CASRSSGRTDTQYF
TRBV20-1	few	TRBD2	TRBJ2-1	TGCAGTGCTAGAGACCCCGGGAGGGGGAGGGGTGGGAATGAGCAGTTCTTC	CSARDPGRGRGGNEQFF
TRBV7-9	-	TRBD1	TRBJ2-3	TGTGCCAGCAGCTCGACAGGGGGACTCCCAGATACGCAGTATTTT	CASSSTGGLPDTQYF
TRBV18	few	TRBD2	TRBJ2-5	TGTGCCAGCTCACTACCAGCAACTAGCGGGGGGCAAGAGACCCAGTACTTC	CASSLPATSGGQETQYF
TRBV5-5	few	-	TRBJ2-5	TGTGCCAGCAGCGGTACGGGAGCTGTTCCTTCCCAGTACTTC	CASSGTGAVPSQYF
TRBV4-2	-	-	TRBJ2-3	TGTGCCAGCAGCCAAAAACTAAGCACAGATACGCAGTATTTT	CASSQKLSTDTQYF
TRBV2	-	-	TRBJ1-1	TGTGCCAGCAGTGAAGAAATCAGGGGGAACACTGAAGCTTTCTTT	CASSEEIRGNTEAFF
TRBV20-1	few	TRBD1	TRBJ2-7	TGCAGTGCTAGGTCCCCCGGGACAGACTACGAGCAGTACTTC	CSARSPGTDYEQYF
TRBV21-1	-	-	TRBJ2-5	TGTGCCAGCAGGGCAGGGGGTGAGCAAGAGACCCAGTACTTC	CASRAGGEQETQYF
TRBV24-1	once	-	TRBJ2-3	TGTGCCACAGTGACTCCCGGAGATACGCAGTATTTT	CATVTPGDTQYF
TRBV5-1	-	-	TRBJ2-1	TGCGCCAGCAACCCCGACGCCCCTTCCTACAATGAGCAGTTCTTC	CASNPDAPSYNEQFF
TRBV5-1	few	-	TRBJ2-1	TGTGCCAGCAGTTTGTTAGGCTACAATGAGCAGTTCTTC	CASSLLGYNEQFF
TRBV7-9	few	-	TRBJ2-3	TGTGCCAGCAGGCGAGGGAGCACAGATACGCAGTATTTT	CASRRGSTDTQYF
TRBV10-3	few	TRBD2	TRBJ2-1	TGTGCCATCAGTGATTTGGGAGGGCAAGCCTACAATGAGCAGTTCTTC	CAISDLGGQAYNEQFF
TRBV7-9	few	-	TRBJ2-3	TGTGCCAGCAGCTTCGGAGGGGTTGGAGGAGATACGCAGTATTTT	CASSFGGVGGDTQYF
TRBV6-2/TRBV6-3	-	TRBD1	TRBJ1-1	TGTGCCAGCAGTTATTCATCCGACAGGGCCACTGAAGCTTTCTTT	CASSYSSDRATEAFF
TRBV20-1	-	-	TRBJ2-7	TGCAGTGCTAGGCGTGGGGCCCCCTACGAGCAGTACTTC	CSARRGAPYEQYF
TRBV7-3	-	-	TRBJ2-3	TGTGCCAGCAGCTTAAGTCCGCGGGAAGGGCCAGATACGCAGTATTTT	CASSLSPREGPDTQYF
TRBV4-2	-	-	TRBJ2-3	TGTGCCAGCAGCGCCCACAGTAACTCCGAGATAGATACGCAGTATTTT	CASSAHSNSEIDTQYF
TRBV4-3	-	-	TRBJ1-6	TGCGCCAGCAGCCCCCGGGGCGGGGGGAACTCCTATAATTCACCCCTCCACTTT	CASSPRGGGNSYNSPLHF
TRBV2	-	-	TRBJ2-3	TGTGCCAGCAGGGCGAGTTTTAGCACAGATACGCAGTATTTT	CASRASFSTDTQYF
TRBV5-1	-	-	TRBJ2-2	TGCGCCAGCAGCAAGGGACCTTTAGGGGACACCGGGGAGCTGTTTTTT	CASSKGPLGDTGELFF
TRBV7-9	few	TRBD2	TRBJ2-7	TGTGCCAGCAGCTTAGCTCGGGGATTAGCGGGAGAGTCCTACGAGCAGTACTTC	CASSLARGLAGESYEQYF
TRBV6-6	many	-	TRBJ1-2	TGTGCCAGCAGTTACGGGGGATATGGCTACACCTTC	CASSYGGYGYTF